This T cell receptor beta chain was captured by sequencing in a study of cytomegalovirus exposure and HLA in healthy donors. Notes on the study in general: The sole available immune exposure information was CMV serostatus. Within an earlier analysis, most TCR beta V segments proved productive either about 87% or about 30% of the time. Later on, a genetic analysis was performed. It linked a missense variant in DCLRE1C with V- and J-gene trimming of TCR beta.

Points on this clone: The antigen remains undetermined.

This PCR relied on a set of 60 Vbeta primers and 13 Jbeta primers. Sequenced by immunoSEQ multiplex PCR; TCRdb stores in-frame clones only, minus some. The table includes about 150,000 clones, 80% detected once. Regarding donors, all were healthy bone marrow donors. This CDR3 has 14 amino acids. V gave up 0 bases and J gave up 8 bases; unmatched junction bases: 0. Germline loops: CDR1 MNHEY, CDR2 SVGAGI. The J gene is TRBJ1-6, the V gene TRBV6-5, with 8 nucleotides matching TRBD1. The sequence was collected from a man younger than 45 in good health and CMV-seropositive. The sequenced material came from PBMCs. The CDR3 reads CASSYSTGDSPLHF. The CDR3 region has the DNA TGTGCCAGCAGTTACTCGACAGGGGATTCACCCCTCCACTTT.